This section outlines one T cell receptor (beta chain) sequence together with its context. The antigen remains undetermined. CDR3 length equals 16 residues. The junction had 10 bases not matched to a gene; V was cut back by 5 bases and J by 4 bases. These data belong to a study of T cells after yellow fever vaccination. Study background: The fractions with low cell numbers were processed using SMART-Seq v4 Ultra Low Input.

TCRdb recomputed calls from the 5' RACE reads with MiXCR, one row per CDR3 protein. The sample holds roughly 300,000 distinct CDR3 sequences, approximately 8% seen once. General study points: Though it reached lower strength, the secondary response hit its peak faster, day 5 versus 15. Primary-vaccination clones mostly resurfaced post-booster (about 95% CD4, about 87% CD8). The appearance of a small share of clonotypes in both CD4 and CD8 compartments was observed.

This chain uses TRBV12-3 or TRBV12-4 with TRBJ2-3; 9 bases are a match to TRBD1. This TCR was sampled from a young man who received the YFV17D yellow fever vaccine. The source was PBMCs, collected about 41 days after the first yellow fever vaccination. The CDR3 sequence: CASSPPTGQGADTQYF. CDR3 DNA sequence: TGTGCCAGCAGTCCACCCACGGGACAGGGAGCAGATACGCAGTATTTT.